This entry features one TCR beta chain sequence. Its antigen is as yet unknown. TCRdb keeps only in-frame clones here, not all; method: immunoSEQ multiplex PCR. The sample includes approximately 74,000 clones, roughly 89% of them seen just once. The data belong to a study of T cell responses to AZD1222 COVID-19 vaccine. Findings of the study overall: Unmutated regions of variants are reportedly targeted by nearly half of spike-specific TCRs. Baseline testing showed seropositivity in only a handful of AZD1222 recipients. The donor group comprised mostly white British people and more females; the analysis possibly underestimated clonal diversity.

This TCR came from an adult in good health. This specimen consisted of peripheral blood, obtained on day 0 of AZD1222 vaccination.

This CDR3 is CASSPAQEREAFF. CDR3 nucleotides: TGTGCCAGCTCACCGGCACAGGAACGCGAAGCTTTCTTT. This chain links TRBV18 with TRBJ1-1, with a weak D call TRBD1 (5 bases). In germline, CDR1 is KGHSH, CDR2 LQKENI. V was shortened by 3 bases and J by 8 bases, with 13 bases between the two germline ends. This CDR3 has 13 residues.